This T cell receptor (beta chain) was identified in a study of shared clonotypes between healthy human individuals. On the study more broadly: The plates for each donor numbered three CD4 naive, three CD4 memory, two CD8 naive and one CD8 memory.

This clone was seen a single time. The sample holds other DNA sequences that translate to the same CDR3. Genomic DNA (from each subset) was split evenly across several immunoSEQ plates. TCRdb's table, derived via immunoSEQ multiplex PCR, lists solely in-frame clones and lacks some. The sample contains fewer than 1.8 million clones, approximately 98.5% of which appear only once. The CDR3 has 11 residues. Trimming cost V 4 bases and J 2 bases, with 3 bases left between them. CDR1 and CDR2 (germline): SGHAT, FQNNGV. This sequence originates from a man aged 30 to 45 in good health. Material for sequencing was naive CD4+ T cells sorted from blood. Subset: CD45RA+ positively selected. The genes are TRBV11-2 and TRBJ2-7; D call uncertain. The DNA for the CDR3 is TGTGCCAGCAGCTCACCCTACGAGCAGTACTTC. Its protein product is CASSSPYEQYF.